The T cell receptor (beta chain) under discussion was sequenced for a study of glioma-infiltrating T cells after dendritic cell vaccination. Study information: Patients had newly diagnosed or recurrent glioblastoma and received dendritic cell vaccines. Study-level results: The cohort had few patients with full blood and tumor sets.

The assay was immunoSEQ multiplex PCR, and TCRdb's table has in-frame clones only and misses some. Among around 3,600 clones listed, 90% to 95% were seen once. Before vaccination, two weeks after the third vaccination, and at progression, PBMC were collected. Concerning this clone: What it binds is not known.

J gave up 7 bases and V 7 bases, and 8 bases lay outside the gene matches. This CDR3 is built from 14 residues. Germline values: CDR1 SGHNT, CDR2 YYREEE (reference sequence). The J gene is TRBJ2-1, the V gene TRBV5-4, with 10 bases lining up with TRBD2. The receptor was derived from a human donor with glioblastoma. The source material was blood, sampled before dendritic cell vaccination. In DNA form, the CDR3 reads TGTGCCAGCCCGGGGCTAGCGGGAGTAAATGAGCAGTTCTTC. Amino acids: CASPGLAGVNEQFF.